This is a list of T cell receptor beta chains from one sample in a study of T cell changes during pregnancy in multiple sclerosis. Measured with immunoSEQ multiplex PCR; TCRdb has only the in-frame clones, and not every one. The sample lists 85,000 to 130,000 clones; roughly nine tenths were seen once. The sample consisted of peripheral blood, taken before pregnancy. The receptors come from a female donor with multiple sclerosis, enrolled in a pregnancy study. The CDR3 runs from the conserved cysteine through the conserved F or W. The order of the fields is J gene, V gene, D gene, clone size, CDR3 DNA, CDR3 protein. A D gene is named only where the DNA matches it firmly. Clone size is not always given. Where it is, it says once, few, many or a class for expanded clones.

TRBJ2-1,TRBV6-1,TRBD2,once,TGTGCCAGCAGTGCCCTAGCGGGGACCTACAATGAGCAGTTCTTC,CASSALAGTYNEQFF
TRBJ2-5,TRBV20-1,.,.,TGCAGTGCTTGGACAGAGGGGACCCAGTACTTC,CSAWTEGTQYF
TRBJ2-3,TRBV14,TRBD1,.,TGTGCCAGCAGCCAGCAGGGGACAGGGGCAGATACGCAGTATTTT,CASSQQGTGADTQYF
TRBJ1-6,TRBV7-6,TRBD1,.,TGTGCCAGCAGCCCCCTTCAGGGGGAGAATTCACCCCTCCACTTT,CASSPLQGENSPLHF
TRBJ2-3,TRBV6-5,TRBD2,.,TGTGCCAGCAGTGCGGGGGGCACAGATACGCAGTATTTT,CASSAGGTDTQYF
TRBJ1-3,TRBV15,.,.,TGTGCCACCAGCAGAGATCGCGGCCTTGGAAACACCATATATTTT,CATSRDRGLGNTIYF
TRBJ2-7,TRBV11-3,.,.,TGTGCCAGCAGCCGAGGGCTAAGCTCCTACGAGCAGTACTTC,CASSRGLSSYEQYF
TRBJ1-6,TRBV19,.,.,TGTGCCAGTAGTTCGAGCGGGGATAATTCACCCCTCCACTTT,CASSSSGDNSPLHF
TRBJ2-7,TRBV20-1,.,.,TGCAGTGCTAGACAGACCTACGAGCAGTACTTC,CSARQTYEQYF
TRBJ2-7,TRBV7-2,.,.,TGTGCCAGCAGCCAACGACAGGGACTTTGGGACTACGAGCAGTACTTC,CASSQRQGLWDYEQYF
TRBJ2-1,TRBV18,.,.,TGTGCCAGCTCGCTCGCGGGACTGAACTCCTACAATGAGCAGTTCTTC,CASSLAGLNSYNEQFF
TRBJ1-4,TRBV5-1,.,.,TGCGCCAGCAGCTTGACGGGGGTAGCAACTAATGAAAAACTGTTTTTT,CASSLTGVATNEKLFF
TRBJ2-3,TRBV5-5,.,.,TGTGCCAGCAGCTTACCGGGCGGGGTTGATACGCAGTATTTT,CASSLPGGVDTQYF
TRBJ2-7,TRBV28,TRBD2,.,TGTGCCAGCACCCCGCCGGGACTAGCGGGACCGTTCTCCTACGAGCAGTACTTC,CASTPPGLAGPFSYEQYF
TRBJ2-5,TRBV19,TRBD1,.,TGTGCCAGTAGGCGAATCGGGACAGATCTCCGAGAGACCCAGTACTTC,CASRRIGTDLRETQYF
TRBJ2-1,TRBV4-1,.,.,TGCGCCAGCAGCCAAGCCCCTAAAACAGGGTACAATGAGCAGTTCTTC,CASSQAPKTGYNEQFF
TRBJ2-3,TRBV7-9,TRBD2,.,TGTGCCAGCAGCTTGGGGACTAGCGAGGCAGATACGCAGTATTTT,CASSLGTSEADTQYF